A selection of T cell receptor beta chains follows, all from one sample in a study of tumor and adjacent non-tumor tissue in lung cancer. TCRdb called the multiplex PCR reads again in MiXCR, with one record for every CDR3 protein. This table has fewer than 100,000 distinct CDR3 sequences, about 77% appearing once. The material sequenced was distant non-tumor lung tissue. The origin of the receptors is a woman in her forties or fifties with non-small cell lung cancer. Both conserved end residues are part of each CDR3. Each record gives: V gene, J gene, D gene, clone size, CDR3 DNA, CDR3 protein. A D gene is named only where the DNA matches it firmly. Size values are once, few and many counts, or a class for expanded clones, and some rows have none.

v_gene: TRBV29-1
j_gene: TRBJ2-1
d_gene: TRBD2
abundance: -
CDR3nt: TGCAGCGTACACTCATGGACTAGCGGGAGTAGTTTTGGGCAGTTCTTC
CDR3aa: CSVHSWTSGSSFGQFF

v_gene: TRBV24-1
j_gene: TRBJ2-1
d_gene: TRBD2
abundance: -
CDR3nt: TGTGCTACCAGTGATTTCGTGACTAGCGGGAATAGGGATGAGCAGTTCTTC
CDR3aa: CATSDFVTSGNRDEQFF

v_gene: TRBV7-9
j_gene: TRBJ1-4
d_gene: -
abundance: -
CDR3nt: TGTGCTAGCAGCCGATCGGGGCAAAATGAAAAACCATTTTTT
CDR3aa: CASSRSGQNEKPFF

v_gene: TRBV11-2
j_gene: TRBJ2-1
d_gene: TRBD2
abundance: -
CDR3nt: TGTGCCAGCAGCTTAAGAGCGGGAGAACATGTTGAGCACTTTTTC
CDR3aa: CASSLRAGEHVEHFF

v_gene: TRBV6-2/TRBV6-3
j_gene: TRBJ2-1
d_gene: TRBD2
abundance: -
CDR3nt: TGTGCCAGCAGTTACTTAGTGTCGGGAGGCTATGAGCAGTTCTTT
CDR3aa: CASSYLVSGGYEQFF

v_gene: TRBV5-1
j_gene: TRBJ2-3
d_gene: TRBD2
abundance: -
CDR3nt: TGCGCCAGCAGCTTGCAGCGGGGGTCCATAGATAAGCAGTATTTT
CDR3aa: CASSLQRGSIDKQYF

v_gene: TRBV6-6
j_gene: TRBJ2-1
d_gene: -
abundance: -
CDR3nt: TGTGCCAGCAACAACCGCCTAAGGGCCTCGGAGCGGGCCACTCTCAATGAGCAGTTCTTC
CDR3aa: CASNNRLRASERATLNEQFF

v_gene: TRBV29-1
j_gene: TRBJ2-2
d_gene: -
abundance: once
CDR3nt: -
CDR3aa: CSVVGQGNTGELLF

v_gene: TRBV28
j_gene: TRBJ1-1
d_gene: -
abundance: -
CDR3nt: TGTGCCTGCAGCCCCTCGAAGAGTCTGGGGACATTCGATACTGAAGCTTTCTTT
CDR3aa: CACSPSKSLGTFDTEAFF

v_gene: TRBV5-6
j_gene: TRBJ2-3
d_gene: -
abundance: few
CDR3nt: TGTGCCAGCAGTTCGAGCGACATCGGAAATACGCAGTATTTT
CDR3aa: CASSSSDIGNTQYF

v_gene: TRBV4-1
j_gene: TRBJ2-2
d_gene: -
abundance: -
CDR3nt: TGCGCCAGAACGTGGGAGTACACCTGGGAGCTGTTTTTT
CDR3aa: CARTWEYTWELFF

v_gene: TRBV18
j_gene: TRBJ2-7
d_gene: -
abundance: -
CDR3nt: TGTGCCAGTTCCGCCTACGGTAACTACGAGCAGTACTTC
CDR3aa: CASSAYGNYEQYF

v_gene: TRBV29-1
j_gene: TRBJ2-7
d_gene: -
abundance: once
CDR3nt: TGCAGCGTACCGGGACAAGGGTCGTACGAGCAGTACTTC
CDR3aa: CSVPGQGSYEQYF

v_gene: TRBV6-6
j_gene: TRBJ2-3
d_gene: -
abundance: once
CDR3nt: TGTGCCAGCATTGTCCAGGGACGCACAGATACGCAGTATTTT
CDR3aa: CASIVQGRTDTQYF

v_gene: TRBV6-5
j_gene: TRBJ2-7
d_gene: -
abundance: -
CDR3nt: TGTGCCAGTTACGGGAAGAATGGAGCCCTCAACGAGCAGTACTTC
CDR3aa: CASYGKNGALNEQYF

v_gene: TRBV29-1
j_gene: TRBJ2-2
d_gene: -
abundance: -
CDR3nt: TGCAGCCTTAGAACGAGGTCCCACGGGGAGCTGTTTTTT
CDR3aa: CSLRTRSHGELFF

v_gene: TRBV4-2
j_gene: TRBJ2-2
d_gene: TRBD1
abundance: -
CDR3nt: TGTGCCAGCAGCCAACCTAGGACAGGGGTGAAAACCGGGGAGCTGTTTTTT
CDR3aa: CASSQPRTGVKTGELFF

v_gene: TRBV10-3
j_gene: TRBJ2-3
d_gene: -
abundance: -
CDR3nt: TGTGCCAATATGGACAGCGGAAGCACAGATACGCAGTATTTT
CDR3aa: CANMDSGSTDTQYF

v_gene: TRBV11-2
j_gene: TRBJ2-1
d_gene: -
abundance: few
CDR3nt: TGTGCCAGCAGTTCAGAGGCGGCCAATGAGCAGTTTTTC
CDR3aa: CASSSEAANEQFF

v_gene: TRBV29-1
j_gene: TRBJ2-5
d_gene: -
abundance: -
CDR3nt: TGCAGCGTGCTACACAGGGAAGAGATCCAGTACTTC
CDR3aa: CSVLHREEIQYF